The 20 T cell receptor beta chains reported below all come from one sample, sequenced in a study of identifying expanded T cells in peripheral blood. Assay: immunoSEQ multiplex PCR; the TCRdb copy retains only in-frame clones and omits some. This sample has 100,000 to 150,000 clones, with less than 90% found just once. Specimen: blood. These receptors were taken from a person aged 18 to 75 in good health.

The genes are TRBV10-1 and TRBJ1-1; perhaps TRBD1 as D (5 bases). Germline CDR1 is WNHNN and CDR2 is SYGVQD (reference sequence). The CDR3 consists of 15 residues. Trimming stripped 7 bases from V and 4 bases from J, with 19 bases between. The CDR3 nucleotides read TGCGCCAGCATTCGAGCCTGGGGACGGGTCACTGAAGCTTTCTTT. Translated: CASIRAWGRVTEAFF.

The rearrangement links TRBV7-3 to TRBJ1-2; TRBD1 matches at 10 bases. The length of the CDR3 is 13 residues. Germline V lookup: CDR1 SGHTA, CDR2 FQGTGA. J lost 5 bases, V lost 5 bases, and 2 bases had no gene match. CDR3 amino acids: CASSGDRGYGYTF. CDR3 in DNA: TGTGCCAGCAGCGGGGACAGGGGATATGGCTACACCTTC.

The chain carries TRBV18 and TRBJ1-1, with no clear D. The CDR3 length is 13 residues. Germline CDR1 and CDR2: KGHSH and LQKENI. Trimming removed 6 bases at V and 4 bases at J, with 12 bases between. The CDR3 nucleotides read TGTGCCAGCTCTGCCCCTAGCGGCACTGAAGCTTTCTTT. Protein sequence: CASSAPSGTEAFF.

V and J are TRBV9 and TRBJ2-3; 9 positions match TRBD2. J gave up 0 bases and V 0 bases, and 8 bases lay outside the gene matches. CDR3 length: 18 residues. Per the germline V gene, CDR1 is SGDLS and CDR2 is YYNGEE. The CDR3 reads CASSVAVASGASTDTQYF. The DNA for the CDR3 is TGTGCCAGCAGCGTAGCGGTAGCTAGCGGGGCTAGCACAGATACGCAGTATTTT. The whole variable domain, remainder taken from reference TRBV9 and TRBJ2-3, is DSGVTQTPKHLITATGQRVTLRCSPRSGDLSVYWYQQSLDQGLQFLIQYYNGEERAKGNILERFSAQQFPDLHSELNLSSLELGDSALYFCASSVAVASGASTDTQYFGPGTRLTVL.

Only one count was recorded for this clone. J is TRBJ2-7 and V is TRBV2, with 8 bases fitting TRBD2. Trimming removed 0 bases from V and 0 bases from J; junction bases left unmatched: 10. Per the germline V gene, CDR1 is SNHLY and CDR2 is FYNNEI. This CDR3 is built from 18 residues. CDR3: CASSEAGGLVLSSYEQYF. The CDR3 nucleotides read TGTGCCAGCAGTGAAGCAGGGGGACTAGTCCTTAGCTCCTACGAGCAGTACTTC.

The chain recombines TRBV7-9 with TRBJ2-2; 8 bases are a match to TRBD2. Germline CDR1 is SEHNR and CDR2 is FQNEAQ (reference sequence). The CDR3 is 16 amino acids. V lost 2 bases and J lost 5; bases outside the gene matches: 7. The DNA for the CDR3 is TGTGCCAGCAGCTTATCTGGGGCGGGAGGAACCGGGGAGCTGTTTTTT. It is translated as CASSLSGAGGTGELFF.

This sequence joins TRBV2 and TRBJ2-7; 10 positions agree with TRBD1. Losses at the gene ends were 3 bases for V and 3 bases for J; bases not matched to a gene: 2. Germline V lookup: CDR1 SNHLY, CDR2 FYNNEI. The CDR3 runs 14 residues. The CDR3 region has the DNA TGTGCCAGCAGTGACCGGGACAGGGGCTACGAGCAGTACTTC. Translation: CASSDRDRGYEQYF.

This rearrangement joins TRBV5-4 to TRBJ1-1; no clear D gene. The CDR3 totals 13 residues. The ends were cut back, 0 bases at V and 10 bases at J, with 13 bases in the middle. Germline CDR1 and CDR2: SGHNT and YYREEE (reference sequence). CDR3 loop: CASSLAGGEAAFF. Here the CDR3 DNA reads TGTGCCAGCAGCTTGGCGGGTGGGGAGGCAGCTTTCTTT.

The genes are TRBV6-1 and TRBJ1-2, with D tentatively TRBD1 (6 bases). V was trimmed by 7 bases and J by 5 bases, leaving 17 bases between them. The CDR3 has 14 residues. Germline assignment: CDR1 MNHNS and CDR2 SASEGT. In DNA, the CDR3 is TGTGCCAGCAAAGGGGGGGGGACCTCTTATGGCTACACCTTC. It is translated as CASKGGGTSYGYTF.

The chain links TRBV6-6 to TRBJ2-1, with unresolved D. Trimming shortened V by 6 bases and J by 0 bases, and 12 bases separated the two germline ends. The CDR3 spans 15 residues. Germline-derived CDR1 and CDR2 are MNHNY and SVGAGI (reference sequence). The CDR3 bases are TGTGCCAGCAGAACAGACTGGAGCTCCTACAATGAGCAGTTCTTC. Amino acids: CASRTDWSSYNEQFF.

The J gene is TRBJ2-5, the V gene TRBV11-2; maybe TRBD1 (5 bases). CDR1 SGHAT and CDR2 FQNNGV come from the germline V gene. Between the trimmed V and J ends, which lost 5 bases and 4 bases, there was a span of 14 bases. The CDR3 is 14 amino acids. For the CDR3, the DNA is TGTGCCAGCAGCGTCGACAGAGAGGCAGAGACCCAGTACTTC. It encodes CASSVDREAETQYF.

The gene calls are TRBV28 and TRBJ2-7; 7 nucleotides line up with TRBD2. V was clipped by 6 bases and J by 9 bases; unmatched bases: 20. This CDR3 comprises 16 residues. In germline, CDR1 is MDHEN, CDR2 SYDVKM. In DNA, the CDR3 is TGTGCCAGCAGCCCCCGGATAGCGGGTCCCTCTATTGGGCAGTACTTC. Residues: CASSPRIAGPSIGQYF.

V usage is TRBV10-3 and J usage is TRBJ2-6; 7 nucleotides align to TRBD2. The germline CDR1 and CDR2 sequences are ENHRY and SYGVKD. V trimming: 6 bases; J trimming: 0 bases; junction bases outside the gene matches: 8. CDR3 size: 17 residues. The CDR3 loop reads CAIRVSGPSSGANVLTF. CDR3 in DNA: TGTGCCATCAGAGTTAGCGGGCCTAGCTCTGGGGCCAACGTCCTGACTTTC.

The chain employs TRBV5-6 and TRBJ2-7, with a weak D call TRBD2 (5 bases). CDR1 is SGHDT and CDR2 is YYEEEE in the germline V gene. This CDR3 comprises 13 residues. The V end was cut by 6 bases, the J end by 4 bases, with 14 bases between. CDR3 sequence reads: CASIKLGRYEQYF. Here the CDR3 DNA reads TGTGCCAGCATCAAGCTTGGGAGATACGAGCAGTACTTC.

J is TRBJ2-7 and V is TRBV7-9; 7 bases agree with TRBD1. V shed 3 bases and J 7 bases; nucleotides not matched to a gene: 12. The CDR3 is 15 amino acids. Germline lookup yields CDR1 SEHNR and CDR2 FQNEAQ (reference sequence). In nucleotides, the CDR3 is TGTGCCAGCAGCTTTCTGGGACAGTCCTTTGAAGAGCAGTACTTC. Translation gives CASSFLGQSFEEQYF.

The chain couples TRBV5-1 to TRBJ2-3, with D uncertain. The germline V and J ends were trimmed by 4 bases and 7 bases, with 19 bases remaining between them. The CDR3 spans 15 residues. The germline V gene encodes CDR1 SGHRS and CDR2 YFSETQ. CDR3 DNA sequence: TGCGCCAGCAGCCAGCGATTAGGACCTCCTAATACGCAGTATTTT. Protein: CASSQRLGPPNTQYF.

This clone has only one observation. V gene TRBV13 combines with J gene TRBJ1-4; tentatively, D is TRBD1 (6 bases). This CDR3 has 15 residues. Trimming left V 5 bases short and J 2 bases short, with 12 bases between. The germline gives CDR1 PRHDT, CDR2 FYEKMQ (reference sequence). This CDR3 is CASSIRQDTNEKLFF. The CDR3 region has the DNA TGTGCCAGCAGCATCCGACAGGACACTAATGAAAAACTGTTTTTT.

The chain recombines TRBV2 with TRBJ1-1; D call uncertain. Germline lookup yields CDR1 SNHLY and CDR2 FYNNEI. The ends were cut back, 1 base at V and 3 bases at J, with 6 bases in the middle. The CDR3 extends over 13 amino acids. The CDR3 protein is CASSEEGDTEAFF. The CDR3 coding sequence is TGTGCCAGCAGTGAAGAGGGAGACACTGAAGCTTTCTTT.

J is TRBJ1-2 and V is TRBV27; a possible D gene is TRBD1 (5 bases). The CDR3 has 17 residues. Germline CDR1 reads MNHEY; CDR2 reads SMNVEV (reference sequence). V lost 5 bases to trimming and J lost 4 bases, with 23 bases between them. The CDR3 nucleotides are TGTGCCAGCAGTCCCCAATCCGGGGCCCATTCTCCCTATGGCTACACCTTC. Amino acid sequence: CASSPQSGAHSPYGYTF.

The chain recombines TRBV6-6 with TRBJ2-7; D remains unclear. The CDR3 is 14 residues long. V lost 4 bases and J 6 bases, leaving 16 bases between the germline ends. Germline CDR1 MNHNY, CDR2 SVGAGI (reference sequence). This CDR3 reads CASSSPRAWIEQYF. Written as DNA, the CDR3 is TGTGCCAGCAGTTCGCCCCGGGCGTGGATCGAGCAGTACTTC.